This T cell receptor beta chain was sequenced for a study of OX40 agonist ivuxolimab in advanced cancers. The study's findings and limits: It was not determined which antigens were specifically recognized by the peripheral T cells that had undergone clonal expansion. Clonal expansion was seen in CD4+ and CD8+ blood T cells by week 6 at 0.1 to 3.0 mg/kg.

Enrollment shut out patients with autoimmune disease history or systemic immunosuppression. The germline gives CDR1 SEHNR, CDR2 FQNEAQ (reference sequence). V shed 3 bases and J shed 4 bases, with 13 bases lying between them. The CDR3 is 14 residues long. This clone showed up just once. Its specificity is unknown. The table came from immunoSEQ multiplex PCR; TCRdb's copy has only in-frame clones and leaves some out. The sample holds 53,000 or so clones, about 77% seen once. This chain joins TRBV7-9 and TRBJ2-7; perhaps TRBD2 as D (6 bases). The receptor comes from an adult with an advanced solid tumor such as melanoma, head and neck, liver or kidney cancer. The sequencing here drew on CD4+ or CD8+ T cells sorted from blood, taken in a trial of the OX40 agonist ivuxolimab. The CDR3 sequence is CASSFGPGDYEQYF. The CDR3 coding sequence is TGTGCCAGCAGCTTTGGGCCGGGGGATTACGAGCAGTACTTC.